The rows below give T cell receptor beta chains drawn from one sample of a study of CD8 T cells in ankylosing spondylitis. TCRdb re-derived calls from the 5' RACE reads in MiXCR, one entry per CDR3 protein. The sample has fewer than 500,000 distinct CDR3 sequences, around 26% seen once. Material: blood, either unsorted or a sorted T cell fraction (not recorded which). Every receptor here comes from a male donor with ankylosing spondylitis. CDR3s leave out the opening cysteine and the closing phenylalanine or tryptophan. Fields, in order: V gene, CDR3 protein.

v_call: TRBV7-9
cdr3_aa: ASSFTPGTGEEKLF

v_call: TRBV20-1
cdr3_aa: SARDGDLAVYQETQY

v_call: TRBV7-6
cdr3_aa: ASSATGLNTEAF

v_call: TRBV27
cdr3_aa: ASSSRRRGMLSYT

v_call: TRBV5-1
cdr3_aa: ASTLAVYEGTEAF

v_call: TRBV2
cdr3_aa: ASRKGSNTEAF

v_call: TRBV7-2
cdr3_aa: ASSASGRLYEQY

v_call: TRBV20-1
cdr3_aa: SARVGRGAGNTIY

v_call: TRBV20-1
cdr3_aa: SAIQTSNGYT

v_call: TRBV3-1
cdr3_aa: ASSQTSGSYNEQF

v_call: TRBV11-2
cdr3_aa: ASSLDSMREGTNNEQF

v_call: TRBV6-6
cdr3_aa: ASSTGARGAQH

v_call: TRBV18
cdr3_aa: ASSPASGASGNTIY

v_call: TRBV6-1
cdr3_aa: ASSEAHRGREAF

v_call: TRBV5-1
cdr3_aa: ASSETGDTEAF

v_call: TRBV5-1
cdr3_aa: ASSLESGKEKLF

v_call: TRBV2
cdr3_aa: ASSLFSGRATEQY

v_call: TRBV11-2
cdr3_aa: ASSFAGTSGYNEQF

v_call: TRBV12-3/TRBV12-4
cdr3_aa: ASSLIQGVTKNIQY